These 4 T cell receptor beta chains came from one sample sequenced in a study of shared clonotypes between healthy human individuals. TCRdb keeps only in-frame clones here, not all; method: immunoSEQ multiplex PCR. The sample lists fewer than 650,000 clones, around 77% occurring once. Sample: PBMCs. The receptors shown here come from a woman aged 40 to 50 in good health. Some clones in this sample may be carry-over from other donors' samples.

This clone occurred once. The chain uses TRBV19 and TRBJ1-2; 10 bases match TRBD1. Trimming at V came to 4 bases and at J to 4 bases, leaving 9 bases not matched to a gene. The CDR3 totals 16 residues. CDR1 is LNHDA and CDR2 is SQIVND in the germline V gene (reference sequence). The CDR3 bases are TGTGCCAGTAGTACGTACGACAGGGGGCGCGGCTATGGCTACACCTTC. The encoded protein is CASSTYDRGRGYGYTF.

V is TRBV5-1 and J is TRBJ2-2; TRBD2 might be the D (6 bases). The germline CDR1 and CDR2 sequences are SGHRS and YFSETQ. V was clipped by 3 bases and J by 0 bases, with 18 bases between them. CDR3 length equals 18 residues. The CDR3 DNA sequence: TGCGCCAGCAGCTACGGGACTCTCGGGAGCACGAACACCGGGGAGCTGTTTTTT. This codes for CASSYGTLGSTNTGELFF.

This clone was counted ten times or more. The rearrangement joins TRBV28 to TRBJ1-1; tentative D call: TRBD1 (5 bases). CDR1 MDHEN and CDR2 SYDVKM come from the germline V gene. V lost 0 bases to trimming and J lost 6 bases, with 11 bases between them. This CDR3 has 14 amino acids. The CDR3 here is CASSLWGVGAEAFF. CDR3 in DNA: TGTGCCAGCAGTTTATGGGGGGTTGGCGCTGAAGCTTTCTTT.

The V call is TRBV5-1, the J call TRBJ2-3; the match to TRBD2 covers 7 bases. With V trimmed by 4 bases and J by 3 bases, 2 bases remained unmatched. This CDR3 region has 13 residues. Germline V gives CDR1 SGHRS, CDR2 YFSETQ. CDR3 sequence (DNA): TGCGCCAGCAGCCCTAGCGGAACAGATACGCAGTATTTT. Protein product: CASSPSGTDTQYF.